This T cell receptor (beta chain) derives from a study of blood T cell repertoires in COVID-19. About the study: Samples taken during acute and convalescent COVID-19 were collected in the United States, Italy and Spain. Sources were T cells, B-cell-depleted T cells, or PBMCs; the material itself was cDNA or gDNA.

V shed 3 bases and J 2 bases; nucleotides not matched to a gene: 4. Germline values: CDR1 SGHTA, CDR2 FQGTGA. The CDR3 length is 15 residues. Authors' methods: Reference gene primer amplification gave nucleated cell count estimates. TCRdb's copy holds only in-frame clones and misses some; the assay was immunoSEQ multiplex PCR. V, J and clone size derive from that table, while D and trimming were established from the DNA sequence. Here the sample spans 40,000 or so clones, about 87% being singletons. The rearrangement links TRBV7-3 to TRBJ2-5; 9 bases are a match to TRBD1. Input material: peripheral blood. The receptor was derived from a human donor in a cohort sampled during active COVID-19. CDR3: CASSLTGTGQETQYF. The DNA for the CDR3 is TGTGCCAGCAGCTTGACCGGGACAGGGCAAGAGACCCAGTACTTC. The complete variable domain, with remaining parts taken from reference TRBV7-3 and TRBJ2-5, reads GAGVSQTPSNKVTEKGKYVELRCDPISGHTALYWYRQSLGQGPEFLIYFQGTGAADDSGLPNDRFFAVRPEGSVSTLKIQRTERGDSAVYLCASSLTGTGQETQYFGPGTRLLVL.